Listed here are 24 T cell receptor beta chains from one sample, sequenced in a study of cytomegalovirus exposure and HLA in healthy donors. PCR used 60 Vbeta primers and 13 Jbeta primers. Some clones are missing from TCRdb's copy, which holds only in-frame ones; the method was immunoSEQ multiplex PCR. The repertoire holds over 70,000 clones, with approximately 76% as singletons. Source material: PBMCs. All receptors derive from a male donor in good health and CMV-seronegative.

The chain joins TRBV7-9 to TRBJ2-5, with 7 bases lining up with TRBD1. V shed 2 bases, J shed 4 bases, and the junction held 7 bases outside the gene matches. CDR3 length equals 15 residues. CDR1 is SEHNR and CDR2 is FQNEAQ in the germline V gene (reference sequence). The CDR3 nucleotides read TGTGCCAGCAGCTTAATGACAGGGCGGGCAGAGACCCAGTACTTC. Translation gives CASSLMTGRAETQYF.

V and J are TRBV7-8 and TRBJ2-2; 8 nucleotides align to TRBD2. From germline, CDR1 is SGHVS and CDR2 FQNEAQ. The CDR3 is made up of 15 amino acids. The junction had 8 bases not matched to a gene; V was cut back by 6 bases and J by 5 bases. CDR3 protein: CASSSTGTRTGELFF. CDR3 DNA: TGTGCCAGCAGTTCGACCGGGACTAGGACCGGGGAGCTGTTTTTT.

This sequence joins TRBV7-2 and TRBJ2-1, with D perhaps matching TRBD2 (5 bases). V was pared by 2 bases and J by 1 base, with 15 bases between. In germline, CDR1 is SGHTA, CDR2 FQGNSA. This CDR3 spans 17 amino acids. CDR3 amino acids: CASSLRSGARSYNEQFF. The CDR3 nucleotides read TGTGCCAGCAGCTTAAGGAGCGGAGCGCGGTCCTACAATGAGCAGTTCTTC.

This clone was detected once. The V and J genes are TRBV5-1 and TRBJ2-1, with 9 bases matching TRBD2. Germline V lookup: CDR1 SGHRS, CDR2 YFSETQ. J lost 3 bases, V lost 4 bases, and 8 bases had no gene match. This CDR3 is 16 amino acids long. The CDR3 coding sequence is TGCGCCAGCAGCCTCGCACCACTAGCGGGCTACAATGAGCAGTTCTTC. Amino acid sequence: CASSLAPLAGYNEQFF.

The chain employs TRBV30 and TRBJ2-6, with D possibly TRBD1 on 6 matching bases. The ends were cut back, 4 bases at V and 0 bases at J, with 31 bases in the middle. Germline CDR1 and CDR2: GTSNPN and SVGIG (reference sequence). The CDR3 runs 22 residues. CDR3 loop: CAWTEYGRLPWQGRSGANVLTF. CDR3 nucleotide sequence: TGTGCCTGGACCGAATATGGCCGGCTGCCTTGGCAGGGGCGCTCTGGGGCCAACGTCCTGACTTTC. The whole variable domain, filled in from reference TRBV30 and TRBJ2-6, reads SQTIHQWPATLVQPVGSPLSLECTVEGTSNPNLYWYRQAAGRGLQLLFYSVGIGQISSEVPQNLSASRPQDRQFILSSKKLLLSDSGFYLCAWTEYGRLPWQGRSGANVLTFGAGSRLTVL.

The chain uses TRBV5-3 and TRBJ2-1; unclear D gene. TRBV5-3 falls under the ORF class, with uncertain function. V was trimmed by 4 bases and J by 5 bases, leaving 10 bases between them. The CDR3 is 13 residues long. CDR3 loop: CARSLLENNEQFF. CDR3 coding DNA: TGTGCCAGAAGCCTACTTGAAAACAATGAGCAGTTCTTC.

The chain joins TRBV18 to TRBJ2-3; 8 bases agree with TRBD2. After removal of 3 bases from V and 10 bases from J, the junction contained 9 bases not matched to a gene. The germline V gene has CDR1 KGHSH and CDR2 LQKENI. The CDR3 is 14 amino acids. For the CDR3, the DNA is TGTGCCAGCTCACCCGGGACTACGGGAGGGGCGCAGTATTTT. This gives the protein CASSPGTTGGAQYF.

This clone was counted at least ten times. The chain joins TRBV11-3 to TRBJ2-7; 8 bases map to TRBD2. CDR3 length equals 13 residues. The J segment lost 5 bases and the V segment lost 3 bases, leaving 3 bases of the junction unmatched. Germline V lookup: CDR1 SGHNT, CDR2 YENEEA. CDR3 DNA: TGTGCCAGCAGCTTGGGACTAGAGGACGAGCAGTACTTC. This gives the protein CASSLGLEDEQYF.

The V gene is TRBV11-2, the J gene TRBJ2-7, with a weak D call TRBD1 (7 bases). The CDR3 contains 14 residues. Looked up from germline, CDR1 is SGHAT and CDR2 is FQNNGV. V lost 4 bases and J lost 4, with 14 bases in between. Here the CDR3 reads CASSSGQEGYEQYF. The CDR3 DNA sequence: TGTGCCAGCAGCTCCGGACAGGAGGGGTACGAGCAGTACTTC.

J is TRBJ1-6 and V is TRBV5-6, with 8 bases aligning to TRBD1. This CDR3 comprises 15 residues. Losses at the gene ends were 7 bases for V and 10 bases for J; bases not matched to a gene: 13. Germline V CDR1 and CDR2: SGHDT, YYEEEE. CDR3 loop: CASAKGRGPASPLHF. As DNA, the CDR3 is TGTGCCAGCGCGAAGGGCAGGGGGCCGGCGTCACCCCTCCACTTT.

The V and J genes are TRBV28 and TRBJ2-7; tentatively, D is TRBD1 (5 bases). The germline V and J ends were trimmed by 3 bases and 5 bases, with 17 bases remaining between them. The CDR3 consists of 15 residues. The V gene's germline CDR1 is MDHEN and CDR2 SYDVKM. This chain's CDR3 is CASSFPPAGLDEQYF. DNA for the CDR3: TGTGCCAGCAGTTTTCCCCCTGCAGGGCTTGACGAGCAGTACTTC.

This chain joins TRBV19 and TRBJ2-1; TRBD1 agrees at 8 bases. The length of the CDR3 is 14 residues. The V gene's germline CDR1 is LNHDA and CDR2 SQIVND (reference sequence). V was clipped by 5 bases and J by 9 bases; unmatched bases: 9. CDR3 nucleotides: TGTGCCAGTAGTCAAGGGACAGGTTTCGGTGAGCAGTTCTTC. Its translation: CASSQGTGFGEQFF.

This sequence joins TRBV9 and TRBJ1-1, with 9 positions matching TRBD1. Germline V gene lookup returns CDR1 SGDLS and CDR2 YYNGEE. There are 13 residues in the CDR3. V was clipped by 1 base and J by 10 bases; unmatched bases: 5. The CDR3 spells CASSVRDREVAFF. The DNA for the CDR3 is TGTGCCAGCAGCGTACGGGACAGGGAGGTAGCTTTCTTT.

This clone turned up a few times. The genes are TRBV28 and TRBJ2-7, with 10 nucleotides matching TRBD1. Germline values: CDR1 MDHEN, CDR2 SYDVKM. The CDR3 is made up of 14 amino acids. The ends lost 5 bases at V and 2 bases at J; junction bases unmatched: 3. CDR3 DNA sequence: TGTGCCAGCAGTCCGGGACAGGGGCCCTACGAGCAGTACTTC. It is translated as CASSPGQGPYEQYF. Based on the CDR3 plus reference TRBV28 and TRBJ2-7, the full variable domain is DVKVTQSSRYLVKRTGEKVFLECVQDMDHENMFWYRQDPGLGLRLIYFSYDVKMKEKGDIPEGYSVSREKKERFSLILESASTNQTSMYLCASSPGQGPYEQYFGPGTRLTVT.

The chain employs TRBV11-3 and TRBJ1-1; D is undetermined. In germline, CDR1 is SGHNT, CDR2 YENEEA. Trimming removed 5 bases at V and 3 bases at J, with 10 bases between. The CDR3 is 13 residues long. The DNA for the CDR3 is TGTGCCAGCAGCCTAAGAGAATACACTGAAGCTTTCTTT. The encoded protein is CASSLREYTEAFF.

The chain carries TRBV11-2 and TRBJ1-2, with 10 bases matching TRBD1. Germline CDR1 SGHAT, CDR2 FQNNGV. CDR3 size: 17 residues. V gave up 4 bases and J gave up 0 bases; unmatched junction bases: 8. The CDR3 sequence is CASSWGQGSLANYGYTF. DNA of the CDR3: TGTGCCAGCAGCTGGGGACAGGGGTCCTTAGCTAACTATGGCTACACCTTC.

The rearrangement links TRBV11-2 to TRBJ2-1, with 8 bases identical to TRBD1. With V trimmed by 5 bases and J by 10 bases, 10 bases remained unmatched. Looked up from germline, CDR1 is SGHAT and CDR2 is FQNNGV. This CDR3 spans 14 amino acids. The CDR3 DNA is TGTGCCAGCAGCGCCTTTCAGGGGGCTCTGGAGCAGTTCTTC. Translation gives CASSAFQGALEQFF.

The table lists this clone with a few counts. This CDR3 is also generated by other DNA sequences in the sample. The chain employs TRBV10-1 and TRBJ2-5; 9 nucleotides agree with TRBD1. CDR3 size: 13 residues. CDR1 and CDR2 (germline): WNHNN, SYGVQD (reference sequence). V lost 6 bases and J lost 5; bases outside the gene matches: 4. The CDR3 region has the DNA TGCGCCAGCAGCCGGACAGGGGAGGAGACCCAGTACTTC. As protein: CASSRTGEETQYF.

V is TRBV28 and J is TRBJ2-5, with a weak D call TRBD1 (5 bases). V was cut by 0 bases and J by 2 bases, with 10 bases left in between. CDR1 is MDHEN and CDR2 is SYDVKM in the germline V gene. The CDR3 has 15 amino acids. This CDR3 is CASSLWAGWQETQYF. DNA for the CDR3: TGTGCCAGCAGTTTATGGGCAGGGTGGCAAGAGACCCAGTACTTC.

V usage is TRBV11-3 and J usage is TRBJ1-1; D is unresolved. The ends were cut back, 4 bases at V and 4 bases at J, with 13 bases in the middle. The germline CDR1 and CDR2 sequences are SGHNT and YENEEA. The CDR3 has 14 amino acids. CDR3 amino acids: CASSSGEVSTEAFF. The DNA of the CDR3 is TGTGCCAGCAGCTCCGGGGAGGTTTCCACTGAAGCTTTCTTT.

CDR3 bases: TGTGCCAGCAGCTTGGAGTGGCGGGGGTACAATGAGCAGTTCTTC. It yields the protein CASSLEWRGYNEQFF. The chain couples TRBV7-2 to TRBJ2-1; 7 nucleotides line up with TRBD2. Looked up from germline, CDR1 is SGHTA and CDR2 is FQGNSA. This CDR3 comprises 15 residues. V dropped 3 bases and J dropped 4; count of bases not matched to a gene: 6.

On this clone itself: At one end the junction does not follow the germline gene, possibly because of a read error. The genes are TRBV7-9 and TRBJ2-7; D is unclear. The CDR3 has 14 amino acids. CDR1 and CDR2 from the germline V gene are SEHNR and FQNEAQ (reference sequence). CDR3 DNA sequence: TGTTCCAGCAGCTTCCCAAGCACCACCTACGAGCAGTACTTC. Its translation: CSSSFPSTTYEQYF. Full variable domain (remainder filled in from reference TRBV7-9 and TRBJ2-7): DTGVSQNPRHKITKRGQNVTFRCDPISEHNRLYWYRQTLGQGPEFLTYFQNEAQLEKSRLLSDRFSAERPKGSFSTLEIQRTEQGDSAMYLCSSSFPSTTYEQYFGPGTRLTVT.

The V call is TRBV12-1, the J call TRBJ2-5; the D call TRBD2 from the table was never checked on the DNA. TRBV12-1 is assigned pseudogene status. The CDR3 runs to 18 residues. For the CDR3, the DNA is TGTGCCAGCAGCTTTCCAGAGGGTGGAGCGGGACGACAAGAGACCCAGTACTTC. It codes for CASSFPEGGAGRQETQYF.

The chain couples TRBV29-1 to TRBJ2-7, with D possibly TRBD1 on 6 matching bases. Looked up from germline, CDR1 is SQVTM and CDR2 is ANQGSEA. Trimming left V 0 bases short and J 0 bases short, with 9 bases between. The CDR3 has 14 residues. This chain's CDR3 is CSVEDPDSSYEQYF. The CDR3 nucleotides read TGCAGCGTTGAAGACCCGGACAGCTCCTACGAGCAGTACTTC.